This record looks at one T cell receptor (beta chain) sequence and its context. Its antigen is currently unknown. The sample comes from a study of shared clonotypes between healthy human individuals. Study at large: Donors had three CD4 naive, three CD4 memory, two CD8 naive and one CD8 memory plate apiece. Broader study findings: Non-shared clonotypes had lower generation probabilities than those shared by all four donors. Among a handful of donors, about 5% of naive CD4 clonotypes were found in common.

Libraries were prepared by immunoSEQ multiplex PCR; TCRdb keeps only in-frame clonotypes and omits some of them. Among just over 2,000,000 clones listed, 85% to 95% were seen once. The naive CD8 fraction comprised CD45RO-negative cells positively selected for CCR7 and excluded terminally differentiated effector memory CD45RA+ cells. This CDR3 is 12 amino acids long. The germline V and J ends were trimmed by 0 bases and 8 bases, with 8 bases remaining between them. Per germline, CDR1 SGHTS and CDR2 YDEGEE. This clonotype was obtained from a man between 18 and 29 years old in good health. The sequenced sample was naive CD8+ T cells sorted from blood. This chain uses TRBV5-8 with TRBJ1-2; no reliable D call. The CDR3 DNA is TGTGCCAGCAGCTTGGCGGGTGGAGGCTACACCTTC. Its translation: CASSLAGGGYTF.